This T cell receptor (beta chain) stems from a study of blood T cell repertoires in COVID-19 (dated by TCRdb to the early 2020s). As for the study more broadly: The collaborator samples originated in the United States, Italy and Spain and spanned the acute and convalescent phases of COVID-19. The repertoires were made available in a free public database intended to serve as a resource for research on the immune response to SARS-CoV-2. HLA class I and class II types, where available, came from metadata supplied by the sample provider rather than from assay-based typing. The sample metadata nearly always contained a de-identified subject ID, COVID-19 status, age in years and sex. Subjects who had been exposed to COVID-19, were actively infected with it, or had recovered from it provided the deeply sampled blood TCRbeta repertoires that made up the dataset. The samples were drawn from the first 160 participants of the ongoing ImmuneRACE study and from 950 to 1,500 subjects provided by 6 global collaborators. The material from the prospective study consisted of cDNA or gDNA derived from T cells, B-cell-depleted T cells, or PBMCs. Overall study outcomes, separate from this receptor: The amount of clinical and demographic metadata varied by source and participant and was provided uncurated.

Each collaborating institution followed its own protocols to collect whole blood in K2EDTA tubes. For TCRbeta analysis, collaborators shipped samples in one of three forms: frozen whole blood, isolated PBMCs, or DNA extracted from either of those sample types. TCRbeta CDR3 regions were amplified from genomic DNA by means of the immunoSEQ Assay, a bias-controlled multiplex PCR. In the authors' own workflow: The number of nucleated cells in each sample was estimated by amplification of reference gene primers within the assay. To quantify the absolute abundance of each unique TCRbeta CDR3 rearrangement, sequence reads were collapsed and filtered. For each sample, productive Simpson clonality was calculated by taking the square root of Simpson's diversity index across productive rearrangements. In TCRdb, the immuneACCESS table is reduced to in-frame sequences with V and J assigned. These tables do not hold every clone; where another copy was compared, an unresolved V gene accounts for under half, and the others remain unexplained. V and J calls plus clone size are reproduced from that table; the DNA served to infer D and trimming. Recorded for this sample are 180,000 or so clones; roughly 78% of them occurred a single time. The ten largest clones take up 2.8% of the sample.

The count of this clone is one. Its antigen has not been determined. Per-base qualities were not stored, and no clone one base away is much larger. The sample consisted of peripheral blood. This TCR came from an elderly woman with active or convalescent COVID-19.

For the CDR3, the sequence is CASSGRAGGKIDTQYF. The nucleotides read TGTGCCAGCAGCGGGCGCGCGGGGGGGAAAATAGATACGCAGTATTTT. The rearrangement combines TRBV3-1 (or the pseudogene TRBV3-2) with TRBJ2-3, and 9 junction bases match TRBD2. Measured from the cysteine to the phenylalanine, the CDR3 is 16 residues long. Just the 48-base CDR3 DNA is kept, in frame starting at base 1. For CDR1 and CDR2, the germline V gene (reference sequence) lists LGHDT and YNNKEL. V loses 5 bases at its end and J loses 5 bases; junction bases beyond the gene matches: 11.